The 2 T cell receptor beta chains given below trace back to one sample, sequenced in a study of blood T cell repertoires in COVID-19. Sequencing was performed with immunoSEQ multiplex PCR; in TCRdb, only in-frame clones are kept and a portion is missing. Of hundreds of thousands of clones detected, over 75% appear once; the ten largest clones hold about 7.2%. Sequenced: PBMCs or T cells enriched from blood (not recorded which). The source is a woman in her 40s with acute COVID-19.

DNA for the CDR3: TGTGCCAGTAGTTCTCAGGGGCCCGGTGAAAAACTGTTTTTT. It encodes CASSSQGPGEKLFF. This chain connects TRBV19 to TRBJ1-4; tentatively, D is TRBD1 (6 bases). Germline V lookup: CDR1 LNHDA, CDR2 SQIVND (reference sequence). V dropped 5 bases and J dropped 7 bases, with 14 bases sitting between them. The CDR3 totals 14 residues.

In its sample, this clone was seen once. The DNA for the CDR3 is TGTGCCAGTAGTATGTCTCTAGCGAGACAAGAAGAGCAGTACTTC. Amino acids: CASSMSLARQEEQYF. J is TRBJ2-7 and V is TRBV19, with D perhaps matching TRBD2 (6 bases). Trimming took 3 bases from V and 7 from J, leaving 19 bases between them. The CDR3 extends over 15 amino acids. Germline loops: CDR1 LNHDA, CDR2 SQIVND (reference sequence).